This T cell receptor beta chain appears in the sequencing data of a study of shared clonotypes between healthy human individuals. Findings and limits, study-wide: Researchers sampled only blood; tissue repertoires likely differ.

The run depth of the assay was deep. Some clones are missing from TCRdb's copy, which holds only in-frame ones; the method was immunoSEQ multiplex PCR. This sample has fewer than 600,000 clones, with around 76% found just once. Adults of Caucasian background living in Nashville, Tennessee made up all donors. The J segment lost 4 bases and the V segment lost 5 bases, leaving 11 bases of the junction unmatched. This CDR3 comprises 16 residues. The germline CDR1 and CDR2 sequences are MNHEY and SMNVEV (reference sequence). Details on this clone: What it recognizes is unknown.

This chain connects TRBV27 to TRBJ2-7; 10 nucleotides line up with TRBD1. The origin of this receptor is a woman aged 35 to 49 in good health. Some clones in this sample may be carry-over from other donors' samples. Sequencing was done on a sample of PBMCs. The CDR3 nucleotides read TGTGCCAGCAGTCGGTCCGGGACAGGGGATATTTACGAGCAGTACTTC. Translating gives CASSRSGTGDIYEQYF.